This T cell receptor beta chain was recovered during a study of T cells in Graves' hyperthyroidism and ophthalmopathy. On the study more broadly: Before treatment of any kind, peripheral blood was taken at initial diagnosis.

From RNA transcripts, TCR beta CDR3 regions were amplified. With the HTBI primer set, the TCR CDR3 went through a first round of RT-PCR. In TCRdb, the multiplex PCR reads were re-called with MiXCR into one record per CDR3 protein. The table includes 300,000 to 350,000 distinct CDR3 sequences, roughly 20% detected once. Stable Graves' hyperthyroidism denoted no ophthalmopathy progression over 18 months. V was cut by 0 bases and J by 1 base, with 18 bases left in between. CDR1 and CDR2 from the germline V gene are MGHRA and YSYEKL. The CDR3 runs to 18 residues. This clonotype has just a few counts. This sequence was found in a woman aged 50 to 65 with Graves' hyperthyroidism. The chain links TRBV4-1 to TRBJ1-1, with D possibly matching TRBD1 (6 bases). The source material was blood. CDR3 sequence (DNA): TGCGCCAGCAGCCAAGATCCCCTGGAGGGCAGGGGGAACACTGAAGCTTTCTTT. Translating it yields CASSQDPLEGRGNTEAFF.